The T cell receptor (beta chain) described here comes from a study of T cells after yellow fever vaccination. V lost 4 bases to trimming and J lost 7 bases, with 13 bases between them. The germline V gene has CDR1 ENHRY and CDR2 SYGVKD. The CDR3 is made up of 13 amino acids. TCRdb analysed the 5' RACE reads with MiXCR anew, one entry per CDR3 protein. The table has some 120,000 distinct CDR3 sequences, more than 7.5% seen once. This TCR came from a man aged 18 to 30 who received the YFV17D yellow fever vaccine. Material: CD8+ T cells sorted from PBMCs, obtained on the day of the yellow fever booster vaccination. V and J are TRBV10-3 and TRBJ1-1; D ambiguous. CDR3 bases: TGTGCCATCAGTGGGGCTATTCGGAATGAAGCTTTCTTT. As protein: CAISGAIRNEAFF.